This T cell receptor (beta chain) is from a study of shared clonotypes between healthy human individuals (dated by TCRdb to 2020 to 2021). About the investigation overall: The cohort comprised a couple of women and a few men aged 18 to 49 years. For each donor, CD4 naive and CD4 memory were each run on three plates, CD8 naive on two plates, and CD8 memory on one plate. Each donor's leukapheresis produced roughly between roughly 0.9 and 8.9 billion PBMCs. To increase sequencing depth and limit assay-specific biases, different laboratories used diverse techniques to prepare libraries and sequence TCR repertoires. Blood TCR repertoires of about 5 healthy adults were deeply sequenced to estimate repertoire size and the extent of clonotype sharing between individuals. Study-wide conclusions, independent of this receptor: Estimated clonotype richness was generally larger for naive than for memory subsets. Higher generation probabilities were observed for clonotypes shared by all four sorted-subset donors than for non-shared clonotypes. Rarefaction of sorted-subset datasets indicated incomplete sequencing despite the large sequencing depth. Based on pairwise subsampling, the degree of clonotype sharing among donors was expected to be affected by sequencing depth. Sampling was restricted to blood, and TCR repertoires in tissues likely differ from the TCR repertoires found in blood. The small number of donors limited the genetic and exposure-history diversity represented. When a few donors were compared, the shared fraction of clonotypes was about 5.2% for naive CD4, around 4% for naive CD8, 2.3% for memory CD4, and approximately 0.4% for memory CD8.

CD8 naive samples consisted of CD45RO-negative cells that were positively selected for CCR7, yielding a CD45RA+CCR7+ population without TemRA cells. Donors were healthy HIV-negative adults with no recently reported acute infections or vaccinations. Every donor was a Caucasian adult living in Nashville, Tennessee, USA. After blood collection by leukapheresis, PBMCs were isolated using Ficoll-Histopaque density gradient centrifugation and then cryopreserved in the vapor phase of liquid nitrogen. Analytical flow cytometry was used to check the purity and quantity of every magnetically sorted T cell population. Genomic DNA was isolated from every sorted fraction and measured by UV absorbance on a Nanodrop 2000c. Regarding this clone: Its antigen remains undetermined. One base away there is no much larger clone; base qualities are not given.

Using the deep immunoSEQ assay, TCR CDR3 regions were amplified from genomic DNA by multiplex PCR. Extracted genomic DNA from each cell subset was spread evenly across all wells of several immunoSEQ 96-well plates, with each plate serving as a replicate. Each replicate PCR for sorted subsets received roughly 200 ng genomic DNA, equal to 28,000 or so T cell genomes. Purified libraries were quantified with a Qubit 3.0 fluorometer, sized on a Bioanalyzer 2100, and re-quantified with the KAPA Library Quantification kit. Every immunoSEQ 96-well plate was sequenced on a dedicated single-read 150-cycle Illumina NextSeq 550 flow cell. In the source study's methods: The immunoSEQ output contained only junctional sequences without quality scores, so filtering could not match that applied to full-length reads. Sequences were annotated with PyIR, a Python wrapper for IgBLAST v1.9, using IMGT germline references to assign V/J genes and CDR3. Any read was removed if the V/J assignment was weak (E-value above 1e-6), the CDR3 was missing, or the read contained stop codons, out-of-frame junctions, or ambiguous translated residues. A V3J clonotype was defined by an identical inferred V gene, J gene, and CDR3 amino acid sequence. Percentage overlap between repertoires was calculated by dividing the number of shared unique clonotypes by the size of the smaller repertoire. Three approaches were used to assess repertoire richness: RTK rarefaction, the Chao1 estimator, and Recon v2.1 estimates of unobserved clonotypes. Generation probabilities were computed with OLGA for all TCRbeta clonotypes obtained by the gDNA method from several donors. What TCRdb holds here is the immuneACCESS table cut down to in-frame rearrangements. Part of the clones is not present; checked against another copy, under half of the missing clones reflect an unresolved V gene, and the others are unexplained. V, J and clone size are taken as reported in that table, and D and trimming were inferred from the DNA itself. Recorded for this sample are about 2.1 million clones; just over 90% of them occurred a single time. The ten largest clones take up around 1.8% of the sample.

Trimming costs V 2 bases and J 1 base, and their ends lie 5 bases apart. The germline V gene gives CDR1 as SGHTA and CDR2 as FQGTGA. From the cysteine up to the phenylalanine, the CDR3 has a length of 13 residues. The kept DNA is CDR3 alone, 39 bases in frame from the first base. This receptor was identified in a man younger than 35 in good health. Some clones in this sample may be carry-over from other donors' samples. Recombination linked TRBV7-3 to TRBJ1-1, with no confidently assigned D gene. The specimen was naive CD8+ T cells from PBMCs. The cell subset or site label, as the study defines it: CD45RA+CCR7+. At the DNA level, the sequence is TGTGCCAGCAGCTTATTAGCGAACACTGAAGCTTTCTTT. Its protein reads: CASSLLANTEAFF.